These 20 T cell receptor beta chains were sequenced from one sample in a study of regulatory T cells in long-lasting Graves disease. Time point in this sample: persistent/refractory GD, antithyroid drugs over 5 years with positive TRAb. Isolated PBMC RNA provided the starting material for the TCR library. iRepertoire HTBI primers and Arm-PCR of CDR3 regions built TCR beta libraries. TCRdb recomputed calls from the multiplex PCR reads with MiXCR, one row per CDR3 protein. The data contain about 340,000 distinct CDR3 sequences, about 20% of them singletons. The input for sequencing was peripheral blood mononuclear cells (PBMCs), taken when the disease was refractory, from a patient treated with antithyroid drugs. All receptors come from a female donor with Graves disease.

The chain links TRBV5-1 to TRBJ2-5, with 10 bases fitting TRBD2. The CDR3 spans 16 residues. Trimming cost V 0 bases and J 2 bases; bases outside gene matches: 4. In germline, CDR1 is SGHRS, CDR2 YFSETQ. The CDR3 sequence is CASSLDGLAVQETQYF. Written as DNA, the CDR3 is TGCGCCAGCAGCTTGGACGGACTAGCGGTACAAGAGACCCAGTACTTC. The complete variable domain, with remaining parts taken from reference TRBV5-1 and TRBJ2-5, reads KAGVTQTPRYLIKTRGQQVTLSCSPISGHRSVSWYQQTPGQGLQFLFEYFSETQRNKGNFPGRFSGRQFSNSRSEMNVSTLELGDSALYLCASSLDGLAVQETQYFGPGTRLLVL.

This clonotype has a count of ten or more. In DNA form, the CDR3 reads TGTGCCAGCAGCGGACAGTATAATTCACCCCTCCACTTT. Protein sequence: CASSGQYNSPLHF. The chain couples TRBV6-1 to TRBJ1-6; D may be TRBD1 (6 bases). The germline V and J ends were trimmed by 6 bases and 4 bases, with 7 bases remaining between them. This CDR3 has 13 amino acids. Germline loops: CDR1 MNHNS, CDR2 SASEGT.

The chain has TRBV30 and TRBJ1-5; D is undetermined. Trimming pared 0 bases from V and 1 base from J, leaving 10 bases between. CDR1 is GTSNPN and CDR2 is SVGIG in the germline V gene (reference sequence). CDR3 length equals 15 residues. CDR3 loop: CAWSVQGSSNQPQHF. CDR3 DNA: TGTGCCTGGAGTGTACAAGGGTCAAGCAATCAGCCCCAGCATTTT.

The table lists this clonotype with a few counts. The chain has TRBV2 and TRBJ1-5, with 10 bases matching TRBD1. CDR1 is SNHLY and CDR2 is FYNNEI in the germline V gene. J gave up 8 bases and V 8 bases, and 9 bases lay outside the gene matches. This CDR3 spans 14 amino acids. DNA of the CDR3: TGTGCCAGCGCCGGGACAGGGGCTAGGGAGCCCCAGCATTTT. Its translation: CASAGTGAREPQHF. The variable domain in full, completed from reference TRBV2 and TRBJ1-5, reads EPEVTQTPSHQVTQMGQEVILRCVPISNHLYFYWYRQILGQKVEFLVSFYNNEISEKSEIFDDQFSVERPDGSNFTLKIRSTKLEDSAMYFCASAGTGAREPQHFGDGTRLSIL.

This clonotype was picked up many times. V gene TRBV27 combines with J gene TRBJ1-5; D might be TRBD1 (6 bases). Germline V gives CDR1 MNHEY, CDR2 SMNVEV (reference sequence). The V gene lost 6 bases and the J gene lost 3 bases, with 12 bases spanning the gap. The CDR3 is 14 amino acids. The CDR3 DNA reads TGTGCCAGCAGCAGGGGAGGGGACAATCAGCCCCAGCATTTT. As protein: CASSRGGDNQPQHF.

In its sample, this clonotype was seen a few times. The V gene is TRBV29-1, the J gene TRBJ2-7, with 9 bases fitting TRBD1. V was clipped by 2 bases and J by 2 bases; unmatched bases: 4. This CDR3 is 14 amino acids long. The germline CDR1 and CDR2 sequences are SQVTM and ANQGSEA. The CDR3 protein is CSVELRTGAYEQYF. In DNA, the CDR3 is TGCAGCGTTGAACTCAGGACAGGGGCCTACGAGCAGTACTTC.

At least ten counts were recorded for this clonotype. The chain has TRBV30 and TRBJ1-1; D not certain. Trimming cost V 0 bases and J 4 bases, with 3 bases left between them. CDR1 is GTSNPN, CDR2 SVGIG, per germline (reference sequence). The CDR3 extends over 11 amino acids. CDR3 nucleotide sequence: TGTGCCTGGAGTGTAGGCACTGAAGCTTTCTTT. This sequence encodes CAWSVGTEAFF.

Ten or more counts support this clonotype. This CDR3 reads CSVLLARETQYF. The DNA for the CDR3 is TGCAGCGTCCTACTAGCGAGGGAGACCCAGTACTTC. The chain combines TRBV29-1 with TRBJ2-5; 7 bases are a match to TRBD2. The CDR3 contains 12 residues. Germline V CDR1 and CDR2: SQVTM, ANQGSEA. Trimming took 6 bases from V and 5 from J; bases not matched to a gene: 6.

This chain uses TRBV7-9 with TRBJ1-6; D remains unclear. The V and J ends lost 5 bases and 8 bases respectively, with 19 bases between them. There are 16 residues in the CDR3. The germline V gene has CDR1 SEHNR and CDR2 FQNEAQ (reference sequence). CDR3 in amino acids: CASSRLAGSPDSPLHF. The CDR3 DNA reads TGTGCCAGCAGCCGCTTAGCCGGGAGTCCGGATTCACCCCTCCACTTT.

The sample holds a few counts of this clonotype. The chain links TRBV12-5 to TRBJ2-2, with TRBD1 matching over 7 bases. This CDR3 is 14 amino acids long. Germline CDR1 LGHNT, CDR2 FRNRAP. V was clipped by 6 bases and J by 6 bases; unmatched bases: 7. For the CDR3, the DNA is TGTGCTAGTGGGAGGAGAGGGACAGCCGGGGAGCTGTTTTTT. Protein product: CASGRRGTAGELFF. The entire variable domain, with the rest obtained from reference TRBV12-5 and TRBJ2-2, is as follows: DARVTQTPRHKVTEMGQEVTMRCQPILGHNTVFWYRQTMMQGLELLAYFRNRAPLDDSGMPKDRFSAEMPDATLATLKIQPSEPRDSAVYFCASGRRGTAGELFFGEGSRLTVL.

This clonotype was detected ten times or more. This rearrangement joins TRBV29-1 to TRBJ1-1; D gene uncertain. Trimming left V 4 bases short and J 1 base short, with 7 bases between. Germline V gene lookup returns CDR1 SQVTM and CDR2 ANQGSEA. The length of the CDR3 is 12 residues. DNA for the CDR3: TGCAGCGTTGGTTGGAGGAACACTGAAGCTTTCTTT. It encodes CSVGWRNTEAFF. The complete variable domain, with remaining parts taken from reference TRBV29-1 and TRBJ1-1, reads SAVISQKPSRDICQRGTSLTIQCQVDSQVTMMFWYRQQPGQSLTLIATANQGSEATYESGFVIDKFPISRPNLTFSTLTVSNMSPEDSSIYLCSVGWRNTEAFFGQGTRLTVV.

V usage is TRBV6-1 and J usage is TRBJ2-2; 10 bases align to TRBD2. The V gene end was trimmed by 6 bases and the J gene end by 1 base; junction bases not matched to a gene: 2. Germline lookup yields CDR1 MNHNS and CDR2 SASEGT. This CDR3 spans 15 amino acids. This CDR3 is CASRLAGQNTGELFF. CDR3 bases: TGTGCCAGCAGACTAGCGGGGCAGAACACCGGGGAGCTGTTTTTT.

This clonotype has a count of ten or more. The J gene is TRBJ1-5, the V gene TRBV5-1; no firm D call. The CDR3 loop spans 14 amino acids. Trimming left V 4 bases short and J 1 base short, with 9 bases between. The germline CDR1 and CDR2 sequences are SGHRS and YFSETQ. The CDR3: CASSRVESNQPQHF. CDR3 sequence (DNA): TGCGCCAGCAGCAGGGTGGAAAGCAATCAGCCCCAGCATTTT.

V usage is TRBV11-2 and J usage is TRBJ1-3, with a tentative D call TRBD1 (5 bases). Germline assignment: CDR1 SGHAT and CDR2 FQNNGV. The CDR3 has 16 amino acids. Trimming took 3 bases from V and 0 from J, leaving 12 bases between them. In DNA form, the CDR3 reads TGTGCCAGCAGCTTGACGGGACCGAGCTCTGGAAACACCATATATTTT. It translates to CASSLTGPSSGNTIYF.

This clonotype has a handful of counts. The V gene is TRBV29-1, the J gene TRBJ1-3; a possible D gene is TRBD1 (6 bases). Trimming removed 5 bases from V and 4 bases from J, with 12 bases in between. In germline, CDR1 is SQVTM, CDR2 ANQGSEA. The CDR3 runs 13 residues. The CDR3 sequence: CSVPATGGNTIYF. The CDR3 DNA reads as TGCAGCGTTCCCGCGACAGGCGGAAACACCATATATTTT.

The chain employs TRBV30 and TRBJ2-4; 11 nucleotides match TRBD2. V trimming: 4 bases; J trimming: 3 bases; junction bases outside the gene matches: 8. Germline V gives CDR1 GTSNPN, CDR2 SVGIG (reference sequence). The CDR3 has 16 residues. CDR3 sequence: CAWKSSGGLDKNIQYF. DNA for the CDR3: TGTGCCTGGAAATCTAGCGGGGGGTTGGACAAAAACATTCAGTACTTC.

This clonotype showed up many times. This chain links TRBV20-1 with TRBJ1-4, with D hard to call. The germline V gene has CDR1 DFQATT and CDR2 SNEGSKA (reference sequence). The CDR3 covers 14 residues. The V end lost 0 bases, the J end lost 4 bases, and 9 bases lay between the germline ends. The CDR3 sequence: CSAREGSLNEKLFF. CDR3 DNA: TGCAGTGCTAGAGAGGGCAGCCTTAATGAAAAACTGTTTTTT.

This clonotype has a handful of counts. This chain uses TRBV7-8 with TRBJ1-6, with D tentatively TRBD1 (5 bases). In germline, CDR1 is SGHVS, CDR2 FQNEAQ. The CDR3 totals 16 residues. V lost 5 bases to trimming and J lost 7 bases, with 18 bases between them. CDR3 sequence (DNA): TGTGCCAGCAGCGAGACAGTCTCCAGAGGAAATTCACCCCTCCACTTT. Translated, it gives CASSETVSRGNSPLHF.

This chain links TRBV2 with TRBJ2-1; 11 bases align to TRBD2. The ends lost 2 bases at V and 15 bases at J; junction bases unmatched: 6. The CDR3 is made up of 13 amino acids. In germline, CDR1 is SNHLY, CDR2 FYNNEI. The CDR3 loop is CASSEFLAGGRFF. The CDR3 coding sequence is TGTGCCAGCAGTGAATTTCTAGCGGGGGGCAGGTTCTTC.

This clonotype was found many times. The V gene is TRBV29-1, the J gene TRBJ1-2; D not certain. V was pared by 5 bases and J by 9 bases, with 13 bases between. Germline V gene sequence: CDR1 SQVTM, CDR2 ANQGSEA. The CDR3 consists of 11 residues. CDR3 in amino acids: CSVNQATRYTF. CDR3 in DNA: TGCAGCGTTAATCAGGCGACCCGCTACACCTTC.